This T cell receptor (beta chain) was profiled in a study of blood T cell repertoires in COVID-19. In the authors' workflow: Estimation of nucleated cell counts relied on the amplification of reference gene primers. The method was immunoSEQ multiplex PCR; TCRdb's version includes in-frame clones alone and lacks a portion of them. V and J calls and clone size are as listed in that table; D and trimming were resolved from the DNA. The top ten clones hold approximately 1.5% of a sample with around 400,000 clones, around nine tenths of them seen once. Those enrolled, adults aged roughly 18 to 90 years, came from about two dozen US areas. Which cohort a participant joined came from the clinical history participants gave. Germline lookup yields CDR1 SGHVS and CDR2 FQNEAQ. The CDR3 is made up of 14 amino acids. V dropped 3 bases and J dropped 0; count of bases not matched to a gene: 1.

Sequenced: PBMCs or T cells enriched from blood (not recorded which). The clonotype originates from a woman younger than 30 who had been exposed to COVID-19. The gene calls are TRBV7-8 and TRBJ1-1, with 7 bases aligning to TRBD1. CDR3 sequence (DNA): TGTGCCAGCAGCTTGGACAGGATGAACACTGAAGCTTTCTTT. Its protein is CASSLDRMNTEAFF.